Sequencing of this TCR beta chain was carried out in a study of PD-1 blockade in classical Hodgkin lymphoma. General study results and limits: Excluded were patients who started nivolumab under 1 year after ASCT, a group that had lower diversity. TCR diversity in CD4+, not CD8+, cells rose significantly by C4D1. Newly diagnosed and completely responding patients shared comparable baseline diversity.

Measured with immunoSEQ multiplex PCR; TCRdb has only the in-frame clones, and not every one. The data show 25,000 to 35,000 clones, less than 80% seen once. Germline-derived CDR1 and CDR2 are MNHEY and SVGAGI. Trimming removed 0 bases at V and 1 base at J, with 12 bases between. This CDR3 contains 16 residues. Time point in this sample: cycle 4 day 1 (C4D1), after more than five weeks of nivolumab. Every patient was affected by relapse after autologous stem cell transplantation, while exposure to brentuximab vedotin was not uniform. Researchers report purifying CD4+ T cells from thawed PBMCs by magnetic negative selection. Under best response, outcomes were complete response, partial response or progressive disease. With respect to this clone: What it binds is not known.

The V gene is TRBV6-5, the J gene TRBJ1-2; maybe TRBD1 (5 bases). The sequencing used CD4+ T cells from blood, collected before the fourth cycle of nivolumab. The TCR originated in a human donor with classical Hodgkin lymphoma. CDR3 nucleotides: TGTGCCAGCAGTTACTCGTCGGGGACTCTTAACTATGGCTACACCTTC. Protein product: CASSYSSGTLNYGYTF.